A selection of T cell receptor beta chains follows, all from one sample in a study of blood T cell repertoires in COVID-19. Produced via immunoSEQ multiplex PCR; TCRdb's table is partial and in-frame only. The sample records just over 350,000 clones, less than 90% being singletons. The specimen sequenced was peripheral blood. The receptors come from a woman aged 55-70 years with COVID-19, enrolled during active disease. Both conserved end residues are part of each CDR3. A D gene is named only where the DNA matches it firmly. Some rows have no size entry. The others give once, few or many, or a class for an expanded clone.

d_call	v_call	j_call	clone_size	cdr3_nt	cdr3_aa
-	TRBV29-1	TRBJ1-2	-	TGCAGCGTTGGAGGTATAGGAATTAACTATGGCTACACCTTC	CSVGGIGINYGYTF
-	TRBV18	TRBJ2-3	-	TGTGCCAGCTCACCACCGTTCGGTGGGGGGATAGATACGCAGTATTTT	CASSPPFGGGIDTQYF
TRBD2	TRBV9	TRBJ2-3	once	TGTGCCAGCAGCAAAGGACTAGCGGTGACAGATACGCAGTATTTT	CASSKGLAVTDTQYF
-	TRBV4-2	TRBJ1-2	-	TGTGCCAGCAGCCAAGTTGTCCGAGGGCAGGGCTACACCTTC	CASSQVVRGQGYTF
TRBD2	TRBV11-2	TRBJ2-4	-	TGTGCCAGCAGCTCACGAGCGGGGGGGGAATTCCTAGCCAAAAACATTCAGTACTTC	CASSSRAGGEFLAKNIQYF
TRBD1	TRBV7-2	TRBJ2-1	once	TGTGCCAGCAGCCCCCGGAGAAGCGACAGGGGTGAGCAGTTCTTC	CASSPRRSDRGEQFF
-	TRBV6-2/TRBV6-3	TRBJ1-5	-	TGTGCCAGCAGTGGTTACAGGGGCAATCAGCCCCAGCATTTT	CASSGYRGNQPQHF
TRBD1	TRBV9	TRBJ1-3	-	TGTGCCAGCAGCGCAGACAGGGTTCCTGGAAACACCATATATTTT	CASSADRVPGNTIYF
TRBD1	TRBV27	TRBJ1-6	once	TGTGCCAGCAGTTCAGAAGGCACTCGACAGGGAATGTCACCCCTCCACTTT	CASSSEGTRQGMSPLHF
TRBD2	TRBV5-1	TRBJ2-7	-	TGCGCCAGCAGCTTGGTAGCGGGGGGGCCCTACGAGCAGTACTTC	CASSLVAGGPYEQYF
-	TRBV6-5	TRBJ1-4	-	TGTGCCAGCAGAGACTCCTCAACTAATGAAAAACTGTTTTTT	CASRDSSTNEKLFF
TRBD1	TRBV7-2	TRBJ1-2	-	TGTGCCAGCACACCGGACAGGGGGGAAAACTATGGCTACACCTTC	CASTPDRGENYGYTF
-	TRBV5-4	TRBJ2-3	-	TGTGCCAGCAAGTGGGAGGCAGATACGCAGTATTTT	CASKWEADTQYF
-	TRBV2	TRBJ2-5	-	TGTGCCAGCAGAGGGAGACTAGACCAAGAGACCCAGTACTTC	CASRGRLDQETQYF
TRBD1	TRBV11-3	TRBJ2-7	-	TGTGCCAGCAGCTCCGGGACAGGGTCCTACGAGCAGTACTTC	CASSSGTGSYEQYF
-	TRBV14	TRBJ2-7	-	TGTGCCAGCAGCCAAGGGAGGGACGGTTTCTACGAGCAGTACTTC	CASSQGRDGFYEQYF